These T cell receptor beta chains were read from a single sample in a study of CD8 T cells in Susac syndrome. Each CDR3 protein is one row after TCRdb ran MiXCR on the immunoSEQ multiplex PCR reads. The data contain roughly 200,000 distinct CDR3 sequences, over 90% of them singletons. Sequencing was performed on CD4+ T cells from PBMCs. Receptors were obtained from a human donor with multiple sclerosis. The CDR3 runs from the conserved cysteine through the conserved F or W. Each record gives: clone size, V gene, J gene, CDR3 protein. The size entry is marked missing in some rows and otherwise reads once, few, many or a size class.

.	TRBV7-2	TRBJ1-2	CASSLGPGDYGYTF
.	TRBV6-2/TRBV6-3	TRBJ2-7	CASSYSVRDYEQYF
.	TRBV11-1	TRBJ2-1	CASSFFGGAVPTYNEQFF
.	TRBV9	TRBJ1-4	CASSDSPVGTEKLFF
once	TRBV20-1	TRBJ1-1	CSARDPREGTEAFF
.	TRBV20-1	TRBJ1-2	CSARDLRGQVFGYTF
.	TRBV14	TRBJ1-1	CASSRQLAEAFF
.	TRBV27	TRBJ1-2	CASSLTRGPNYGYTF
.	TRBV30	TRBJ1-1	CAWGRGFDGIEAFF
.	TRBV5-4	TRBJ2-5	CASSFPGIQETQYF
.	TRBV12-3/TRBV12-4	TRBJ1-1	CASFLRGATEAFF
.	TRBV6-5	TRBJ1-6	CASSTRDNSPLHF
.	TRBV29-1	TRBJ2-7	CSGRTGSDEQYF
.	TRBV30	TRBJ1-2	CAWSTGYGYTF
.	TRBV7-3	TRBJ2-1	CASSLFFSAGGPHEQFF
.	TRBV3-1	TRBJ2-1	CASSETSGGYNEQFF
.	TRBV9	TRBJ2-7	CASSAGIGQGQQEQYF
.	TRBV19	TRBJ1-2	CASSISGTEANYGYTF
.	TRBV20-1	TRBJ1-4	CSARNNEKLFF
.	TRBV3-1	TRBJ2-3	CASSQGEGTQYF
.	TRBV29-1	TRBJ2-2	CSVPGLSGAPGELFF
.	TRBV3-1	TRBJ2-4	CASSQGSKNIQYF
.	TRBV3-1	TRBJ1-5	CASSQDQDQPQHF
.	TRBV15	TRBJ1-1	CATSRDRRAGAFF
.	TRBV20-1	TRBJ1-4	CSARSRADANEKLFF
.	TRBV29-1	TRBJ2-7	CSVRTGSSYEQYF
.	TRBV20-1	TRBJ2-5	CSARSPGSQETQYF
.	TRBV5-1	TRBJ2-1	CASSWAGTSYNEQFF
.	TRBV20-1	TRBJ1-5	CSANRETSRNQPQHF
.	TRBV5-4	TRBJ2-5	CAMGLDQETQYF
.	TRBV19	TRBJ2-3	CASSASSTDTQYF
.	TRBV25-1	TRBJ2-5	CASSEYGQETQYF
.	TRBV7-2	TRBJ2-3	CASSPTSGVPSTDTQYF
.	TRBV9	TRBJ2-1	CASSVEGTGEQFF
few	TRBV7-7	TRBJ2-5	CASSPGLVQETQYF
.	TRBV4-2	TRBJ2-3	CASSPRRGIDTQYF
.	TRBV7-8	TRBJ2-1	CASSFRDASSYNEQFF
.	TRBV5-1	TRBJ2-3	CASKGGGAKDTQYF
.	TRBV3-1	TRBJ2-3	CASSHALAGYGDTQYF
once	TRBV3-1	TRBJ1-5	CASSPAGTQDQPQHF
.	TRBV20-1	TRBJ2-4	CSSGPGGGRNIQYF
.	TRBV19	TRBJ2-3	CASSGTVTDTQYF
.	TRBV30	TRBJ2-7	CAWSLRGYEQYF
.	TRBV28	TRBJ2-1	CASSRLAVEFF
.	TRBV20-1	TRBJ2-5	CSARVRDSQETQYF
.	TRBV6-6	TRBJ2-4	CASSYSRGWDIQYF
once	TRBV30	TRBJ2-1	CAWATGIGNEQFF
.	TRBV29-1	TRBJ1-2	CSVEVQPGVYGYTF
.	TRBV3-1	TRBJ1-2	CASSQEWGGIYGYTF
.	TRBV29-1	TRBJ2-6	CSVTLSGANVLTF
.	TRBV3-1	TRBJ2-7	CASSQTSGGRTMQYF